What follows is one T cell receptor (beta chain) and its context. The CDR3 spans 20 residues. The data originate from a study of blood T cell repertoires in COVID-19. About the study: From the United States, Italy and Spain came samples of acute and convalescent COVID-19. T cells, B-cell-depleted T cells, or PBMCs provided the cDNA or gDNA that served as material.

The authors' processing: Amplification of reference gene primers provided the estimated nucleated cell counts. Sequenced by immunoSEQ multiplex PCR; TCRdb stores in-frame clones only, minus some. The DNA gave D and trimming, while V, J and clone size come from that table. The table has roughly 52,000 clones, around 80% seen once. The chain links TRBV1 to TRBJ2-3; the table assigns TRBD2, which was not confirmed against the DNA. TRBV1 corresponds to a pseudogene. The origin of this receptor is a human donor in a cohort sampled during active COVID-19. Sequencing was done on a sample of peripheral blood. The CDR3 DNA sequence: TGCACCAGCAGCCAAGACTCTACGGGGGGAAGGACTAGCGGCACAGATACGCAGTATTTT. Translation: CTSSQDSTGGRTSGTDTQYF.